This TCR beta chain was recorded in a study of blood T cell repertoires in COVID-19. Study details: The analysed material was cDNA or gDNA that came from T cells, B-cell-depleted T cells, or PBMCs.

In the source study's methods: Quantification of nucleated cells was approximated via reference gene primer amplification. Measured with immunoSEQ multiplex PCR; TCRdb has only the in-frame clones, and not every one. The DNA gave D and trimming, while V, J and clone size come from that table. The table shows about 89,000 clones, with about 91% occurring only once. Trimming removed 1 base at V and 5 bases at J, with 2 bases between. The CDR3 runs 11 residues. Germline V gives CDR1 MGHDK, CDR2 SYGVNS. V and J are TRBV25-1 and TRBJ1-2; the D is unclear. What was sequenced was peripheral blood. The source is a man aged 60 to 75 with acute or convalescent COVID-19. This CDR3 is CASSELYGYTF. The CDR3 nucleotides are TGTGCCAGCAGTGAATTATATGGCTACACCTTC.